This T cell receptor (beta chain) comes out of a study of OX40 agonist ivuxolimab in advanced cancers. This table comes from immunoSEQ multiplex PCR, and its TCRdb copy is limited to in-frame clones, with some not included. The sample lists tens of thousands of clones, 88% occurring once. This CDR3 comprises 15 residues. Looked up from germline, CDR1 is MNHEY and CDR2 is SMNVEV (reference sequence). V was pared by 6 bases and J by 3 bases, with 15 bases between. This receptor was identified in an adult with an advanced solid tumor such as melanoma, head and neck, liver or kidney cancer. The chain links TRBV27 to TRBJ2-1, with a possible D match to TRBD2 (6 bases). The sequenced sample was CD4+ or CD8+ T cells sorted from blood, obtained in a trial of the OX40 agonist ivuxolimab. The CDR3 region is CASRRDARRYNEQFF. CDR3 sequence (DNA): TGTGCCAGCAGGCGGGACGCCCGACGCTACAATGAGCAGTTCTTC.